The 18 T cell receptor beta chains in this list originate from one sample, sequenced in a study of Ad26.COV2.S vaccination and SARS-CoV-2 variants. Produced via immunoSEQ multiplex PCR; TCRdb's table is partial and in-frame only. The profile covers about 480,000 clones, with about 83% appearing a single time and about 13% taken by the ten largest. Treatment reported: roughly 19 received Ad26.COV2.S at low or high dose, single or two shots; 5 received placebo; per-sample allocation not given. The samples date from day 63 after the first vaccine or placebo injection. The sequences come from peripheral blood, collected in a trial of Ad26.COV2.S vaccine versus placebo. Receptor source: a person aged 18-65 years who received the Ad26.COV2.S COVID-19 vaccine or a placebo.

The gene calls are TRBV5-4 and TRBJ2-7, with D possibly called TRBD1 or TRBD2 (5 bases each). V lost 3 bases, J lost 0 bases, and 13 bases lay in between. The CDR3 spans 15 residues. Per germline, CDR1 SGHNT and CDR2 YYREEE (reference sequence). The CDR3 sequence is CASSWEPGRSYEQYF. In DNA form, the CDR3 reads TGTGCCAGCAGCTGGGAACCGGGACGCTCCTACGAGCAGTACTTC.

The chain uses TRBV30 and TRBJ1-4; D not resolved. Germline assignment: CDR1 GTSNPN and CDR2 SVGIG (reference sequence). This CDR3 is built from 12 residues. Trimming left V 1 base short and J 6 bases short, with 6 bases between. This CDR3 is CAWSGRDEKLFF. The CDR3 DNA sequence: TGTGCCTGGAGTGGTAGAGATGAAAAACTGTTTTTT.

Worth noting for this clone: The sample contains more than one DNA sequence encoding this CDR3. The chain is built from TRBV19 and TRBJ2-7; 10 positions agree with TRBD2. Germline V CDR1 and CDR2: LNHDA, SQIVND (reference sequence). There are 14 residues in the CDR3. Trimming cost V 5 bases and J 0 bases; bases outside gene matches: 1. The DNA of the CDR3 is TGTGCCAGTAGTCGGACTAGCGGCTCCTACGAGCAGTACTTC. This gives the protein CASSRTSGSYEQYF.

V and J are TRBV23-1 and TRBJ1-6, with D possibly TRBD1 on 5 matching bases. TRBV23-1 is annotated as an ORF whose role is uncertain. The ends were cut back, 2 bases at V and 7 bases at J, with 18 bases in the middle. The CDR3 runs 17 residues. In DNA form, the CDR3 reads TGCGCCAGCAGTCAAATGACCGGACATCTCGCGAATTCACCCCTCCACTTT. Translated, it gives CASSQMTGHLANSPLHF.

The chain links TRBV7-2 to TRBJ1-1; D ambiguous. The germline V gene encodes CDR1 SGHTA and CDR2 FQGNSA. The germline V and J ends were trimmed by 5 bases and 3 bases, with 13 bases remaining between them. The CDR3 spans 14 residues. This CDR3 reads CASSPAPGYTEAFF. The CDR3 DNA reads as TGTGCCAGCAGCCCTGCTCCGGGGTACACTGAAGCTTTCTTT.

The chain combines TRBV4-2 with TRBJ2-1, with D perhaps TRBD1 or TRBD2 (5 bases each). Trimming cost V 3 bases and J 5 bases, with 11 bases left between them. Germline CDR1 and CDR2: LGHNA and YNFKEQ. The CDR3 consists of 14 residues. The CDR3 nucleotides are TGTGCCAGCAGCCACTCGAGAGGGGACAATGAGCAGTTCTTC. As protein: CASSHSRGDNEQFF.

The J gene is TRBJ2-7, the V gene TRBV19; 9 bases are a match to TRBD2. The CDR3 extends over 14 amino acids. The ends lost 5 bases at V and 2 bases at J; junction bases unmatched: 4. Germline CDR1 reads LNHDA; CDR2 reads SQIVND (reference sequence). The CDR3 sequence is CASSSSGITYEQYF. DNA of the CDR3: TGTGCCAGTAGTTCTAGCGGGATAACCTACGAGCAGTACTTC.

This clone was seen once. V is TRBV19 and J is TRBJ2-7, with D unclear. The ends were cut back, 5 bases at V and 6 bases at J, with 17 bases in the middle. Germline assignment: CDR1 LNHDA and CDR2 SQIVND (reference sequence). CDR3 length: 14 residues. The CDR3 nucleotides read TGTGCCAGTAGTGCAGACGGCTTTGTCGGCGAGCAGTACTTC. It is translated as CASSADGFVGEQYF.

V is TRBV11-2 and J is TRBJ2-7; 8 nucleotides match TRBD2. Looked up from germline, CDR1 is SGHAT and CDR2 is FQNNGV. The CDR3 is 12 residues long. The V segment lost 8 bases and the J segment 4 bases; nucleotides outside the gene matches: 4. The CDR3 DNA follows: TGTGCCAGCGAGGGACTAGGGTACGAGCAGTACTTC. Protein product: CASEGLGYEQYF.

The chain combines TRBV5-8 with TRBJ2-7, with D maybe TRBD2 (6 bases). Between the trimmed V and J ends, which lost 4 bases and 2 bases, there was a span of 13 bases. Germline lookup yields CDR1 SGHTS and CDR2 YDEGEE. The length of the CDR3 is 14 residues. CDR3 sequence: CASSVSGFAYEQYF. The DNA for the CDR3 is TGTGCCAGCAGCGTGAGCGGGTTCGCCTACGAGCAGTACTTC.

The J gene is TRBJ2-7, the V gene TRBV30, with 9 nucleotides matching TRBD2. CDR3 size: 14 residues. Germline CDR1 reads GTSNPN; CDR2 reads SVGIG (reference sequence). The trim removed 4 bases at V and 6 bases at J, leaving 10 bases unmatched. DNA of the CDR3: TGTGCCTGGAATATTCTTAGCGGGAGAAGCGAGCAGTACTTC. Translated: CAWNILSGRSEQYF. Combining the CDR3 with reference TRBV30 and TRBJ2-7 gives the whole variable domain SQTIHQWPATLVQPVGSPLSLECTVEGTSNPNLYWYRQAAGRGLQLLFYSVGIGQISSEVPQNLSASRPQDRQFILSSKKLLLSDSGFYLCAWNILSGRSEQYFGPGTRLTVT.

V is TRBV18 and J is TRBJ1-1, with D perhaps TRBD1 (5 bases). V lost 4 bases, J lost 7 bases, and 19 bases lay in between. Germline V gene sequence: CDR1 KGHSH, CDR2 LQKENI. CDR3 length equals 15 residues. The CDR3 is CASSLRSSGDSEAFF. The DNA of the CDR3 is TGTGCCAGCTCACTCCGGTCCTCGGGGGATAGTGAAGCTTTCTTT.

V gene TRBV7-9 combines with J gene TRBJ1-1; D unresolved. Germline assignment: CDR1 SEHNR and CDR2 FQNEAQ (reference sequence). V was clipped by 1 base and J by 5 bases, with 8 bases between them. This CDR3 contains 13 residues. In DNA, the CDR3 is TGTGCCAGCAGCTTAGTTCTGTCGACTGAAGCTTTCTTT. Protein product: CASSLVLSTEAFF. The whole variable domain, filled in from reference TRBV7-9 and TRBJ1-1, reads DTGVSQNPRHKITKRGQNVTFRCDPISEHNRLYWYRQTLGQGPEFLTYFQNEAQLEKSRLLSDRFSAERPKGSFSTLEIQRTEQGDSAMYLCASSLVLSTEAFFGQGTRLTVV.

This chain links TRBV9 with TRBJ2-3, with D maybe TRBD2 (5 bases). The CDR3 has 14 residues. Germline V gives CDR1 SGDLS, CDR2 YYNGEE. V was clipped by 6 bases and J by 2 bases, with 13 bases between them. CDR3 region: CASTPRGDTDTQYF. The CDR3 DNA reads TGTGCCAGCACGCCCCGGGGAGACACAGATACGCAGTATTTT.

The chain uses TRBV28 and TRBJ2-3, with D maybe TRBD1 (6 bases). Between the trimmed V and J ends, which lost 2 bases and 2 bases, there was a span of 11 bases. CDR1 MDHEN and CDR2 SYDVKM come from the germline V gene. This CDR3 contains 15 residues. The CDR3 reads CASSLMRGYTDTQYF. CDR3 in DNA: TGTGCCAGCAGTTTAATGAGGGGGTACACAGATACGCAGTATTTT.

CDR3 protein: CASSLGTAFTGNTIYF. CDR3 DNA sequence: TGTGCCAGTAGTCTGGGGACAGCGTTTACAGGAAACACCATATATTTT. The rearrangement uses TRBV19 and TRBJ1-3; 7 bases fit TRBD1. CDR1 LNHDA and CDR2 SQIVND come from the germline V gene (reference sequence). V was clipped by 5 bases and J by 4 bases; unmatched bases: 11. The CDR3 spans 16 residues.

The chain uses TRBV19 and TRBJ2-3; D gene ambiguous. In germline, CDR1 is LNHDA, CDR2 SQIVND (reference sequence). V lost 6 bases and J 1 base, leaving 8 bases between the germline ends. The CDR3 sequence is 13 residues long. CDR3 loop: CASREYGTDTQYF. CDR3 nucleotide sequence: TGTGCCAGTAGAGAGTACGGCACAGATACGCAGTATTTT.

This clone was seen once. The V and J genes are TRBV5-4 and TRBJ2-3; no clear D. The V end lost 5 bases, the J end lost 6 bases, and 10 bases lay between the germline ends. The germline CDR1 and CDR2 sequences are SGHNT and YYREEE (reference sequence). The CDR3 has 12 residues. Here the CDR3 reads CASSPQGDTQYF. CDR3 bases: TGTGCCAGCAGTCCACAAGGGGATACGCAGTATTTT.